A single sample is the source of the 5 T cell receptor beta chains below, sequenced in a study of cytomegalovirus exposure and HLA in healthy donors. The study ran its PCR with 60 Vbeta and 13 Jbeta primers. The assay was immunoSEQ multiplex PCR, and TCRdb's table has in-frame clones only and misses some. This table holds around 150,000 clones, about four fifths found once. Source material: PBMCs. Every receptor here comes from a man under 40 in good health and CMV-seronegative.

The V call is TRBV7-3, the J call TRBJ2-2, with no clear D. The CDR3 has 14 amino acids. V dropped 2 bases and J dropped 1 base, with 5 bases sitting between them. The V gene's germline CDR1 is SGHTA and CDR2 FQGTGA. CDR3 sequence (DNA): TGTGCCAGCAGCTTATCAGGGAACACCGGGGAGCTGTTTTTT. Its translation is CASSLSGNTGELFF.

A few counts support this clone. V usage is TRBV6-1 and J usage is TRBJ2-2, with 8 bases matching TRBD1. Germline-derived CDR1 and CDR2 are MNHNS and SASEGT. V was pared by 5 bases and J by 11 bases, with 10 bases of the junction left unmatched. The CDR3 sequence is 14 residues long. CDR3 in DNA: TGTGCCAGCAGTCTCGGACAGGGCGGAGGAGAGCTGTTTTTT. This sequence encodes CASSLGQGGGELFF.

This clone has a single count. The chain couples TRBV28 to TRBJ2-5; D remains ambiguous. V lost 6 bases and J 1 base, leaving 6 bases between the germline ends. Germline V gives CDR1 MDHEN, CDR2 SYDVKM. This CDR3 contains 12 residues. CDR3 loop: CASSSLQETQYF. The DNA for the CDR3 is TGTGCCAGCAGCTCACTCCAAGAGACCCAGTACTTC.

In DNA, the CDR3 is TGCGCCAGCAGTGATGTGGCTCGGACTAGCGGGAGCCATGAGCAGTTCTTC. This translates into CASSDVARTSGSHEQFF. This chain links TRBV10-1 with TRBJ2-1, with 13 bases aligning to TRBD2. Germline V gene data show CDR1 as WNHNN and CDR2 as SYGVQD (reference sequence). The trim removed 3 bases at V and 8 bases at J, leaving 10 bases unmatched. The CDR3 is 17 residues long.

The gene calls are TRBV11-3 and TRBJ2-1; 7 bases are a match to TRBD2. The V gene's germline CDR1 is SGHNT and CDR2 YENEEA. CDR3 length equals 14 residues. J was trimmed by 8 bases and V by 1 base; bases with no gene match: 5. This chain's CDR3 is CASSLAAGVDEQFF. The DNA of the CDR3 is TGTGCCAGCAGCTTAGCGGCGGGAGTTGATGAGCAGTTCTTC.